One T cell receptor beta chain is described in this entry. Its antigen is unknown. V gave up 3 bases and J gave up 7 bases, with 16 bases separating them. In germline, CDR1 is MDHEN, CDR2 SYDVKM. The CDR3 has 15 amino acids. Assay used: immunoSEQ multiplex PCR; TCRdb lists only in-frame clones, some missing. The sample has around 190,000 clones; around 94% are singletons. The data were obtained in a study of T cell responses to AZD1222 COVID-19 vaccine. The study's findings and limits: Within unmutated variant regions lay the reported targets of nearly half of spike-specific TCRs. Baseline antibody screening turned up just six seropositive AZD1222 recipients. Clonal diversity may have been underestimated in mostly white British donors.

The rearrangement links TRBV28 to TRBJ2-1, with D possibly being TRBD1 or TRBD2 (6 bases each). This sample comprised peripheral blood, obtained 28 days after the second AZD1222 dose. This TCR derives from an adult who received the AZD1222 COVID-19 vaccine. The CDR3 is CASSFRGLIENEQFF. Here the CDR3 DNA reads TGTGCCAGCAGTTTCAGGGGACTCATCGAGAATGAGCAGTTCTTC.